Below are 21 T cell receptor beta chains sequenced from a single sample in a study of regulatory T cells in long-lasting Graves disease. Described time point: newly diagnosed GD, antithyroid drugs for less than 3 months. After RNA was extracted from PBMCs, the TCR library was made from it. The authors built TCR beta libraries using iRepertoire HTBI primers and Arm-PCR of CDR3 regions. In TCRdb, the multiplex PCR reads were re-called with MiXCR into one record per CDR3 protein. The repertoire holds 400,000 to 550,000 distinct CDR3 sequences, with just under 15% as singletons. Another study also made use of these data, one on T cells in Graves' hyperthyroidism and ophthalmopathy.

The material sequenced was peripheral blood mononuclear cells (PBMCs), taken at new diagnosis, from a patient treated with antithyroid drugs. These receptors all stem from a woman in her thirties with Graves disease.

This clonotype came up many times. The chain links TRBV28 to TRBJ2-1; D is uncertain. This CDR3 has 10 residues. Trimming left V 6 bases short and J 5 bases short, with 2 bases between. CDR1 MDHEN and CDR2 SYDVKM come from the germline V gene. CDR3: CASRDNEQFF. The CDR3 bases are TGTGCCAGCAGAGACAATGAGCAGTTCTTC.

This clonotype was observed a handful of times. The chain is built from TRBV7-3 and TRBJ2-2, with D possibly called TRBD1 or TRBD2 (6 bases each). V shed 2 bases and J shed 4 bases, with 14 bases lying between them. From germline, CDR1 is SGHTA and CDR2 FQGTGA. CDR3 length: 16 residues. CDR3 nucleotide sequence: TGTGCCAGCAGCTTAGAGGGGGGACTCGCCACCGGGGAGCTGTTTTTT. It encodes CASSLEGGLATGELFF.

This clonotype was observed a few times. V gene TRBV5-1 combines with J gene TRBJ2-7; D call uncertain. The CDR3 has 15 residues. Germline-derived CDR1 and CDR2 are SGHRS and YFSETQ. Trimming cost V 4 bases and J 1 base, with 15 bases left between them. The CDR3 region is CASSPGRGVSYEQYF. CDR3 nucleotide sequence: TGCGCCAGCAGCCCCGGACGAGGTGTTTCCTACGAGCAGTACTTC. Based on the CDR3 plus reference TRBV5-1 and TRBJ2-7, the full variable domain is KAGVTQTPRYLIKTRGQQVTLSCSPISGHRSVSWYQQTPGQGLQFLFEYFSETQRNKGNFPGRFSGRQFSNSRSEMNVSTLELGDSALYLCASSPGRGVSYEQYFGPGTRLTVT.

A note on this clonotype: A read error may be the cause here, since a much bigger clone is one base away. V usage is TRBV12-3 or TRBV12-4 and J usage is TRBJ2-5, with 9 nucleotides matching TRBD2. The CDR3 totals 15 residues. With V trimmed by 1 base and J by 11 bases, 11 bases remained unmatched. The CDR3 nucleotides are TGTGCCAGCAGTTTAGTCGTCCTAGCGGGGAATGAGCAGTACTTC. This sequence encodes CASSLVVLAGNEQYF.

This clonotype has more than one count but fewer than ten. The rearrangement uses TRBV19 and TRBJ2-1; 10 bases are shared with TRBD2. After removal of 2 bases from V and 0 bases from J, the junction contained 7 bases not matched to a gene. The length of the CDR3 is 18 residues. Germline assignment: CDR1 LNHDA and CDR2 SQIVND (reference sequence). The CDR3 DNA is TGTGCCAGTAGTATAAGACGACTAGCGGGTAGCTCCTACAATGAGCAGTTCTTC. Protein product: CASSIRRLAGSSYNEQFF.

This clonotype appeared many times. This chain uses TRBV5-1 with TRBJ2-1, with D tentatively TRBD2 (6 bases). The V and J ends lost 0 bases and 7 bases respectively, with 17 bases between them. Germline values: CDR1 SGHRS, CDR2 YFSETQ. This CDR3 has 16 amino acids. CDR3 loop: CASSLALATSWNEQFF. The CDR3 DNA reads TGCGCCAGCAGCTTGGCCCTAGCGACGTCCTGGAATGAGCAGTTCTTC.

Many counts were recorded for this clonotype. This sequence joins TRBV20-1 and TRBJ2-1; D ambiguous. Between the trimmed V and J ends, which lost 3 bases and 5 bases, there was a span of 11 bases. The V gene's germline CDR1 is DFQATT and CDR2 SNEGSKA (reference sequence). The CDR3 extends over 13 amino acids. Here the CDR3 reads CSARSDPNNEQFF. CDR3 nucleotide sequence: TGCAGTGCTAGGAGCGACCCTAACAATGAGCAGTTCTTC.

This clonotype was recorded at least ten times. V gene TRBV28 combines with J gene TRBJ2-5, with a tentative D call TRBD1 (6 bases). The CDR3 loop spans 14 amino acids. Trimming stripped 2 bases from V and 2 bases from J, with 9 bases between. Germline V gene data show CDR1 as MDHEN and CDR2 as SYDVKM. The CDR3 nucleotides are TGTGCCAGCAGTTTAGAAGGGGGTCAAGAGACCCAGTACTTC. Protein product: CASSLEGGQETQYF.

This clonotype has at least ten counts. The V gene is TRBV29-1, the J gene TRBJ2-7, with a possible D match to TRBD2 (6 bases). Germline-derived CDR1 and CDR2 are SQVTM and ANQGSEA. V lost 0 bases to trimming and J lost 0 bases, with 9 bases between them. The CDR3 is 14 amino acids. CDR3: CSVEDRERSYEQYF. The CDR3 nucleotides read TGCAGCGTTGAAGATCGGGAGCGCTCCTACGAGCAGTACTTC.

V and J are TRBV24-1 and TRBJ2-2; 7 bases align to TRBD1. CDR1 is KGHDR and CDR2 is SFDVKD in the germline V gene. This CDR3 comprises 14 residues. The V segment lost 5 bases and the J segment 3 bases; nucleotides outside the gene matches: 2. Written as DNA, the CDR3 is TGTGCCACCAGTGGGGACAGATACACCGGGGAGCTGTTTTTT. Translating it yields CATSGDRYTGELFF.

This clonotype was counted a few times. The chain combines TRBV12-3 or TRBV12-4 with TRBJ2-2; D is undetermined. The CDR3 covers 13 residues. The V gene lost 6 bases and the J gene lost 6 bases, with 11 bases spanning the gap. The chain's CDR3 is CASSNSGSGELFF. Here the CDR3 DNA reads TGTGCCAGCAGCAATAGTGGTTCCGGGGAGCTGTTTTTT.

This chain links TRBV18 with TRBJ2-7, with 10 bases identical to TRBD2. V shed 4 bases, J shed 6 bases, and the junction held 9 bases outside the gene matches. This CDR3 contains 15 residues. CDR1 is KGHSH and CDR2 is LQKENI in the germline V gene. CDR3 in amino acids: CASSLGTSEVGEQYF. In nucleotides, the CDR3 is TGTGCCAGCTCACTTGGGACTAGCGAGGTGGGCGAGCAGTACTTC.

This clonotype was seen ten or more times. Written as DNA, the CDR3 is TGTGCCAGCAACGGAAGAGGGGGGGGCGGCTATGGCTACACCTTC. Amino acids: CASNGRGGGGYGYTF. The chain recombines TRBV2 with TRBJ1-2; the D gene is possibly TRBD1 (6 bases). Looked up from germline, CDR1 is SNHLY and CDR2 is FYNNEI. V lost 7 bases and J 4 bases, leaving 19 bases between the germline ends. The CDR3 is 15 amino acids.

The CDR3 sequence: CASSLAQVQETQYF. The CDR3 bases are TGCGCCAGCAGCTTGGCACAAGTCCAAGAGACCCAGTACTTC. The chain couples TRBV5-1 to TRBJ2-5; D remains unclear. Germline CDR1 and CDR2: SGHRS and YFSETQ. With 0 bases removed from V and 1 base from J, the gap between germline ends came to 7 bases. There are 14 residues in the CDR3.

The chain employs TRBV11-1 and TRBJ2-1; 7 bases align to TRBD1. The CDR3 totals 13 residues. CDR1 SGHAT and CDR2 FQDESV come from the germline V gene (reference sequence). Trimming took 5 bases from V and 7 from J; bases not matched to a gene: 5. The CDR3 spells CASSQGQVNEQFF. CDR3 sequence (DNA): TGTGCCAGCAGCCAAGGACAGGTAAATGAGCAGTTCTTC.

The chain uses TRBV18 and TRBJ2-7, with no clear D. V shed 3 bases and J shed 7 bases, with 13 bases lying between them. This CDR3 has 13 residues. The germline V gene has CDR1 KGHSH and CDR2 LQKENI. CDR3 nucleotide sequence: TGTGCCAGCTCACCGAGCTGGGGTTCAGAGCAGTACTTC. It encodes CASSPSWGSEQYF.

About this clonotype itself: A read error may produce the germline difference seen at one junction end. V usage is TRBV7-3 and J usage is TRBJ2-5; D tentatively reads TRBD1 or TRBD2 (5 bases each). CDR3 length equals 13 residues. Germline CDR1 SGHTA, CDR2 FQGTGA. The CDR3 is CASSLSLQGTRYF. CDR3 DNA: TGTGCCAGCAGCTTATCCCTCCAAGGGACCCGGTACTTC.

At least ten counts were recorded for this clonotype. The V gene is TRBV20-1, the J gene TRBJ2-7; 8 nucleotides align to TRBD2. V trimming: 5 bases; J trimming: 6 bases; junction bases outside the gene matches: 9. This CDR3 region has 13 residues. Germline V gives CDR1 DFQATT, CDR2 SNEGSKA (reference sequence). CDR3 DNA: TGCAGTGCTGGGGTGAGCGGGAGATCCGAGCAGTACTTC. Translation: CSAGVSGRSEQYF.

In this sample, this clonotype turned up a few times. This CDR3 reads CASSLGAGSGADTQYF. CDR3 coding DNA: TGCGCCAGCAGCTTGGGAGCGGGATCTGGGGCAGATACGCAGTATTTT. The chain has TRBV5-1 and TRBJ2-3; 7 nucleotides agree with TRBD2. Unmatched junction bases numbered 8, after V lost 0 bases and J lost 4 bases. The CDR3 runs 16 residues. Germline V gene lookup returns CDR1 SGHRS and CDR2 YFSETQ.

This clonotype was recorded at least ten times. This chain links TRBV5-1 with TRBJ1-5; D is ambiguous. This CDR3 comprises 15 residues. Germline assignment: CDR1 SGHRS and CDR2 YFSETQ. V was clipped by 4 bases and J by 5 bases, with 16 bases between them. CDR3 protein: CASSLGGGRYQPQHF. The CDR3, as DNA: TGCGCCAGCAGCCTGGGCGGAGGGCGATATCAGCCCCAGCATTTT. Filled out from reference TRBV5-1 and TRBJ1-5, the complete variable domain reads KAGVTQTPRYLIKTRGQQVTLSCSPISGHRSVSWYQQTPGQGLQFLFEYFSETQRNKGNFPGRFSGRQFSNSRSEMNVSTLELGDSALYLCASSLGGGRYQPQHFGDGTRLSIL.

The chain carries TRBV5-1 and TRBJ2-5; 10 nucleotides agree with TRBD2. The CDR3 loop spans 16 amino acids. The J segment lost 0 bases and the V segment lost 5 bases, leaving 7 bases of the junction unmatched. The germline V gene encodes CDR1 SGHRS and CDR2 YFSETQ. The CDR3 nucleotides read TGCGCCAGCAGAACTAGCGGGGCGAGCAACCAAGAGACCCAGTACTTC. Translated, it gives CASRTSGASNQETQYF.